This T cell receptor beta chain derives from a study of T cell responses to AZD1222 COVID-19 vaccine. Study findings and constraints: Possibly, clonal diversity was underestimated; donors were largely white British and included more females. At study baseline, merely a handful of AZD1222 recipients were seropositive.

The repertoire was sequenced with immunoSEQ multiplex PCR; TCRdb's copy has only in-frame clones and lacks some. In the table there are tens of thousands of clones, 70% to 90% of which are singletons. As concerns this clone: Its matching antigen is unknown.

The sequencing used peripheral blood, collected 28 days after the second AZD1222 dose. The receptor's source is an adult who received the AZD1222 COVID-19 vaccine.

CDR3 coding DNA: TGTGCCAGCAGTTACGGACTAGCGGGGGTCAATGAGCAGTTCTTC. Protein sequence: CASSYGLAGVNEQFF. The chain combines TRBV6-2 or TRBV6-3 with TRBJ2-1; 13 bases are a match to TRBD2. With 2 bases clipped from V and 6 bases from J, the junction kept 1 base outside the gene matches. Germline-derived CDR1 and CDR2 are MNHEY and SVGEGT. The CDR3 runs to 15 residues.